The next 27 T cell receptor beta chains were all read from a single sample in a study of Ad26.COV2.S vaccination and SARS-CoV-2 variants. Assay: immunoSEQ multiplex PCR; the TCRdb copy retains only in-frame clones and omits some. Among about 400,000 clones, about 80% were seen once, and the ten largest hold more than 7%. This sample's treatment: some 19 received Ad26.COV2.S at low or high dose, single or two shots; about 5 received placebo; per-sample allocation not given. Specimens were obtained on day 63 following the first vaccine or placebo injection. Here the sequenced sample was peripheral blood, taken in a trial of Ad26.COV2.S vaccine versus placebo. The receptors were gathered from a person aged 18-65 years who received the Ad26.COV2.S COVID-19 vaccine or a placebo.

In the case of this clone: The same CDR3 arises from other DNA sequences in this sample as well. CDR3 loop: CASSLGQGGQPQHF. CDR3 DNA: TGTGCCAGCAGCCTGGGACAGGGAGGTCAGCCCCAGCATTTT. The chain links TRBV3-1 (or the pseudogene TRBV3-2) to TRBJ1-5, with 9 bases aligning to TRBD1. The V segment lost 4 bases and the J segment 6 bases; nucleotides outside the gene matches: 4. Germline CDR1 reads LGHDT; CDR2 reads YNNKEL (reference sequence). The CDR3 has 14 residues.

This clone was detected a few times. The chain has TRBV27 and TRBJ2-7; the match to TRBD1 covers 9 bases. After removal of 3 bases from V and 3 bases from J, the junction contained 6 bases not matched to a gene. The CDR3 is 15 amino acids. Germline CDR1 is MNHEY and CDR2 is SMNVEV (reference sequence). CDR3 in DNA: TGTGCCAGCAGTTTCCGACAGGGGGTGGGCTACGAGCAGTACTTC. Protein sequence: CASSFRQGVGYEQYF.

CDR3 nucleotide sequence: TGCGCCAGCTCCTCGGCGGGACACCTTACTACCGGGGAGCTGTTTTTT. This sequence encodes CASSSAGHLTTGELFF. This rearrangement joins TRBV4-1 to TRBJ2-2; perhaps D is TRBD1 or TRBD2 (6 bases each). Trimming left V 8 bases short and J 5 bases short, with 21 bases between. CDR1 is MGHRA, CDR2 YSYEKL, per germline. The CDR3 consists of 16 residues.

J is TRBJ2-2 and V is TRBV29-1, with TRBD2 as a possible D gene (5 bases). The CDR3 has 14 residues. With 0 bases removed from V and 7 bases from J, the gap between germline ends came to 12 bases. In germline, CDR1 is SQVTM, CDR2 ANQGSEA. The DNA for the CDR3 is TGCAGCGTTGAAGAGGACTGGCCTGGCGGGGAGCTGTTTTTT. It translates to CSVEEDWPGGELFF.

The chain links TRBV27 to TRBJ2-2; unclear D gene. The CDR3 has 17 residues. Trimming cost V 3 bases and J 0 bases, with 14 bases left between them. CDR1 is MNHEY and CDR2 is SMNVEV in the germline V gene (reference sequence). The CDR3 region has the DNA TGTGCCAGCAGTTTTCTTTCGGGCACTTCGAACACCGGGGAGCTGTTTTTT. Its protein is CASSFLSGTSNTGELFF.

V and J are TRBV7-2 and TRBJ2-7; D perhaps matches TRBD2 (5 bases). Per germline, CDR1 SGHTA and CDR2 FQGNSA. V lost 2 bases, J lost 4 bases, and 12 bases lay in between. The CDR3 is made up of 14 amino acids. The CDR3 region is CASSLIGLAYEQYF. Written as DNA, the CDR3 is TGTGCCAGCAGCTTAATAGGACTGGCGTACGAGCAGTACTTC.

The CDR3 loop is CASSLIVSGTISYEQYF. CDR3 bases: TGTGCCAGCAGCTTAATCGTCTCAGGGACAATCTCCTACGAGCAGTACTTC. The chain combines TRBV11-2 with TRBJ2-7, with D possibly being TRBD1 (6 bases). V dropped 2 bases and J dropped 0 bases, with 17 bases sitting between them. This CDR3 comprises 17 residues. Germline CDR1 SGHAT, CDR2 FQNNGV.

This chain links TRBV5-1 with TRBJ1-4; D is unresolved. Germline V lookup: CDR1 SGHRS, CDR2 YFSETQ. The V gene lost 3 bases and the J gene lost 4 bases, with 7 bases spanning the gap. The length of the CDR3 is 13 residues. The CDR3 region is CASSSSDNEKLFF. Written as DNA, the CDR3 is TGCGCCAGCAGCTCCTCGGATAATGAAAAACTGTTTTTT.

J is TRBJ2-3 and V is TRBV5-1; 9 bases map to TRBD1. Looked up from germline, CDR1 is SGHRS and CDR2 is YFSETQ. CDR3 length equals 19 residues. With V trimmed by 3 bases and J by 5 bases, 19 bases remained unmatched. This CDR3 is CASSSGSTYDRGVVDTQYF. The CDR3 nucleotides read TGCGCCAGCAGCTCGGGGTCTACTTACGACAGGGGGGTTGTAGATACGCAGTATTTT.

The chain employs TRBV19 and TRBJ1-4, with D perhaps TRBD1 (5 bases). Germline V gene data show CDR1 as LNHDA and CDR2 as SQIVND (reference sequence). The CDR3 loop spans 14 amino acids. Trimming cost V 7 bases and J 7 bases, with 16 bases left between them. The CDR3 DNA sequence: TGTGCCAGTACTATTGCCCGGGGGAGTGAAAAACTGTTTTTT. The encoded protein is CASTIARGSEKLFF.

The chain combines TRBV7-2 with TRBJ1-2; D remains unclear. Trimming removed 0 bases at V and 9 bases at J, with 17 bases between. The CDR3 spans 15 residues. Germline CDR1 reads SGHTA; CDR2 reads FQGNSA. The CDR3 spells CASSLAPPDHWRYTF. CDR3 bases: TGTGCCAGCAGCTTAGCCCCTCCTGACCATTGGCGCTACACCTTC.

The chain combines TRBV11-2 with TRBJ1-1, with 7 nucleotides matching TRBD1. Germline V CDR1 and CDR2: SGHAT, FQNNGV. The CDR3 spans 14 residues. J was trimmed by 1 base and V by 5 bases; bases with no gene match: 4. This chain's CDR3 is CASSLTGRNTEAFF. The CDR3 DNA reads as TGTGCCAGCAGCCTGACAGGGCGGAACACTGAAGCTTTCTTT.

J is TRBJ2-7 and V is TRBV18, with 8 bases identical to TRBD1. This CDR3 contains 16 residues. V dropped 5 bases and J dropped 3; count of bases not matched to a gene: 12. The germline V gene encodes CDR1 KGHSH and CDR2 LQKENI. Written as DNA, the CDR3 is TGTGCCAGCTCAAATGGAGAAGGACAGGGTCTCTACGAGCAGTACTTC. This codes for CASSNGEGQGLYEQYF.

The chain links TRBV9 to TRBJ1-6, with D perhaps matching TRBD1 (6 bases). This CDR3 comprises 15 residues. Deletions cut 2 bases from V and 6 bases from J, with 12 bases between. Germline lookup yields CDR1 SGDLS and CDR2 YYNGEE. CDR3 nucleotides: TGTGCCAGCAGCGTGGGGGGCTCTGGTAATTCACCCCTCCACTTT. It translates to CASSVGGSGNSPLHF.

The chain combines TRBV19 with TRBJ2-1, with TRBD2 identical over 12 bases. Trimming at V came to 5 bases and at J to 8 bases, leaving 13 bases not matched to a gene. Germline CDR1 and CDR2: LNHDA and SQIVND (reference sequence). The CDR3 loop spans 17 amino acids. The CDR3 spells CASSPTSGGFLFDEQFF. The CDR3 DNA sequence: TGTGCCAGTAGTCCAACTAGCGGGGGGTTTCTTTTCGATGAGCAGTTCTTC.

The V gene is TRBV7-8, the J gene TRBJ2-1; no clear D gene. CDR1 and CDR2 (germline): SGHVS, FQNEAQ. V was cut by 5 bases and J by 10 bases, with 12 bases left in between. The CDR3 is 12 residues long. CDR3 DNA sequence: TGTGCCAGCAGCCCTCCCCTTGACGAGCAGTTCTTC. Encoded protein: CASSPPLDEQFF.

The chain links TRBV7-2 to TRBJ2-4; 7 nucleotides line up with TRBD2. V was clipped by 3 bases and J by 8 bases; unmatched bases: 4. CDR1 SGHTA and CDR2 FQGNSA come from the germline V gene. The CDR3 is 13 amino acids. CDR3 nucleotide sequence: TGTGCCAGCAGCTTCGGGAGGAGGGACATTCAGTACTTC. Its translation is CASSFGRRDIQYF.

J is TRBJ2-1 and V is TRBV5-4; the D is unclear. The V end lost 6 bases, the J end lost 6 bases, and 16 bases lay between the germline ends. Per the germline V gene, CDR1 is SGHNT and CDR2 is YYREEE (reference sequence). This CDR3 contains 14 residues. CDR3 region: CASTRAEGPNEQFF. The CDR3 DNA follows: TGTGCCAGCACCCGGGCCGAAGGGCCCAATGAGCAGTTCTTC.

This chain links TRBV6-5 with TRBJ1-4, with 7 bases lining up with TRBD1. V lost 6 bases, J lost 8 bases, and 9 bases stayed unmatched. The CDR3 is 14 amino acids. Germline V gene data show CDR1 as MNHEY and CDR2 as SVGAGI. CDR3 DNA: TGTGCCAGCAGATCGACAGGGTGGGAAGAAAAACTGTTTTTT. It yields the protein CASRSTGWEEKLFF.

This sequence joins TRBV9 and TRBJ2-7; weak D call: TRBD2 (6 bases). V lost 4 bases and J 6 bases, leaving 17 bases between the germline ends. The CDR3 spans 14 residues. Germline V gene lookup returns CDR1 SGDLS and CDR2 YYNGEE. In nucleotides, the CDR3 is TGTGCCAGCAGCCCGGCCCCGGGACTTGGCGAGCAGTACTTC. The encoded protein is CASSPAPGLGEQYF.

This chain uses TRBV10-3 with TRBJ2-1, with 10 bases identical to TRBD1. Germline CDR1 and CDR2: ENHRY and SYGVKD. The length of the CDR3 is 16 residues. The trim removed 3 bases at V and 6 bases at J, leaving 8 bases unmatched. CDR3 protein: CAISDGPGTGANEQFF. CDR3 nucleotide sequence: TGTGCCATCAGTGATGGACCCGGGACAGGGGCCAATGAGCAGTTCTTC.

The CDR3 is CASSSSPGYEQYF. The CDR3 nucleotides read TGTGCCAGCAGCTCCTCTCCAGGGTACGAGCAGTACTTC. The genes are TRBV5-4 and TRBJ2-7; D is perhaps TRBD1 (5 bases). The CDR3 length is 13 residues. The germline V gene has CDR1 SGHNT and CDR2 YYREEE (reference sequence). Trimming took 3 bases from V and 4 from J, leaving 11 bases between them. The full variable domain, its missing parts supplied by reference TRBV5-4 and TRBJ2-7, is ETGVTQSPTHLIKTRGQQVTLRCSSQSGHNTVSWYQQALGQGPQFIFQYYREEENGRGNFPPRFSGLQFPNYSSELNVNALELDDSALYLCASSSSPGYEQYFGPGTRLTVT.

This clone came up many times. The genes are TRBV2 and TRBJ2-2; D remains unclear. Germline CDR1 reads SNHLY; CDR2 reads FYNNEI. V gave up 5 bases and J gave up 7 bases, with 11 bases separating them. The CDR3 has 13 amino acids. The CDR3 nucleotides read TGTGCCAGCAGTAATGATCAAAGCGGGGAGCTGTTTTTT. This sequence encodes CASSNDQSGELFF.

This chain uses TRBV4-2 with TRBJ1-2; D call uncertain. V dropped 2 bases and J dropped 5 bases, with 12 bases sitting between them. This CDR3 comprises 14 residues. Germline V CDR1 and CDR2: LGHNA, YNFKEQ. CDR3 nucleotide sequence: TGTGCCAGCAGCCAACCGGGCCGCCCTTATGGCTACACCTTC. Its protein product is CASSQPGRPYGYTF.

This clone was seen once. The V call is TRBV19, the J call TRBJ2-7; TRBD2 agrees at 8 bases. V gave up 11 bases and J gave up 5 bases; unmatched junction bases: 8. The length of the CDR3 is 12 residues. Germline assignment: CDR1 LNHDA and CDR2 SQIVND (reference sequence). The CDR3 here is CASREGGNEQYF. Written as DNA, the CDR3 is TGTGCCTCTCGGGAGGGGGGGAACGAGCAGTACTTC.

The chain uses TRBV15 and TRBJ2-7; no clear D. V shed 6 bases and J shed 5 bases, with 14 bases lying between them. CDR3 length: 13 amino acids. Germline loops: CDR1 LNHNV, CDR2 YYDKDF (reference sequence). CDR3 amino acids: CATSFASWNEQYF. In DNA form, the CDR3 reads TGTGCCACCAGTTTTGCCTCCTGGAACGAGCAGTACTTC.

CDR3 sequence: CASSFSVGTEAFF. The DNA of the CDR3 is TGTGCCAGCAGTTTTTCTGTAGGGACTGAAGCTTTCTTT. The gene calls are TRBV27 and TRBJ1-1; D not certain. CDR1 MNHEY and CDR2 SMNVEV come from the germline V gene (reference sequence). The CDR3 is 13 residues long. V was cut by 3 bases and J by 5 bases, with 10 bases left in between.